Sequencing of this T cell receptor (beta chain) was carried out in a study of blood T cell repertoires in COVID-19. Study context: Donors in the United States, Italy and Spain gave samples during acute or convalescent COVID-19. Sources were T cells, B-cell-depleted T cells, or PBMCs; the material itself was cDNA or gDNA.

Per the original methods: Scientists estimated how many nucleated cells there were by amplifying reference gene primers. Libraries were prepared by immunoSEQ multiplex PCR; TCRdb keeps only in-frame clonotypes and omits some of them. The DNA gave D and trimming, while V, J and clone size come from that table. The sample consists of more than 150,000 clones, about 90% of them appearing once. V lost 3 bases to trimming and J lost 8 bases, with 19 bases between them. The CDR3 contains 16 residues. Germline CDR1 is MDHEN and CDR2 is SYDVKM. The V and J genes are TRBV28 and TRBJ1-4; TRBD1 might be the D (5 bases). Sequenced: peripheral blood. The receptor was derived from a man between 65 and 79 years old with active or convalescent COVID-19. CDR3 DNA sequence: TGTGCCAGCAGTTTGGCGGGGACCCTCAATCGGGAAAAACTGTTTTTT. Residues: CASSLAGTLNREKLFF.